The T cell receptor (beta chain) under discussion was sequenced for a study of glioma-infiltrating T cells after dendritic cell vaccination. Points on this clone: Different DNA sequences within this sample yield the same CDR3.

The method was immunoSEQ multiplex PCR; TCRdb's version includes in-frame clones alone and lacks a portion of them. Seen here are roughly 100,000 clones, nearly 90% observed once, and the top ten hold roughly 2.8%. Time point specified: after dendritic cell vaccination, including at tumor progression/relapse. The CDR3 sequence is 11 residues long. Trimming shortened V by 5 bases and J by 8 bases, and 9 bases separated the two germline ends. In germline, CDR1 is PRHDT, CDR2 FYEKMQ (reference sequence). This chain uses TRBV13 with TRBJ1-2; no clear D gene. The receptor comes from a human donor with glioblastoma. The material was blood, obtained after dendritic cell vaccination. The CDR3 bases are TGTGCCAGCAGCCTCGGAGGCGGCTACACCTTC. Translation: CASSLGGGYTF.